This TCR beta chain derives from a study of blood T cell repertoires in COVID-19. Study at large: Collection of acute and convalescent COVID-19 samples took place in the United States, Italy and Spain. In each case, the material was cDNA or gDNA derived from T cells, B-cell-depleted T cells, or PBMCs.

Germline lookup yields CDR1 MNHEY and CDR2 SVGEGT. The CDR3 is made up of 19 amino acids. V was trimmed by 5 bases and J by 0 bases, leaving 23 bases between them. The table lists this clone with a count of one. Per the original data handling: Reference gene primer amplification yielded estimated nucleated cell counts. Sequenced by immunoSEQ multiplex PCR; TCRdb stores in-frame clones only, minus some. V, J and clone size reflect that table, while D and trimming were determined from the DNA. The data show 45,000 or so clones, with 80% to 90% seen just once and roughly 15% held by the top ten. The chain carries TRBV6-2 or TRBV6-3 and TRBJ2-4, with a weak D call TRBD1 (7 bases). Source material: peripheral blood. This clonotype originated in a man between 65 and 80 years old with active COVID-19. The CDR3 loop reads CASSNGGGWDRLAKNIQYF. In DNA, the CDR3 is TGTGCCAGCAGTAACGGAGGGGGCTGGGACCGCTTAGCCAAAAACATTCAGTACTTC.